This T cell receptor beta chain was identified in a study of PD-L1 blockade in urothelial cancer. Study at large: Men with urothelial cancer arising in the bladder made up about 90% of the roughly 29 patients. Blood yielded a median of approximately 130,000 T cells per sample.

V was pared by 4 bases and J by 6 bases, with 17 bases between. The CDR3 runs to 15 residues. Germline V gives CDR1 SGDLS, CDR2 YYNGEE. Turning to this clone: Its antigen is still unknown.

TCRdb keeps only in-frame clones here, not all; method: immunoSEQ multiplex PCR. The repertoire includes about 32,000 clones, approximately 87% of them detected once, and 3% to 4% sits in the top ten. Broader study findings: Pretreatment TCR clonality in blood under the median foretold superior survival.

The rearrangement links TRBV9 to TRBJ2-1, with TRBD2 as a possible D gene (5 bases). Source: PBMCs, taken around atezolizumab (anti-PD-L1) treatment. This TCR derives from a man over 45 with urothelial cancer. CDR3 bases: TGTGCCAGCAGCCTATTCCGGGAAACTAGCAATGAGCAGTTCTTC. This gives the protein CASSLFRETSNEQFF.